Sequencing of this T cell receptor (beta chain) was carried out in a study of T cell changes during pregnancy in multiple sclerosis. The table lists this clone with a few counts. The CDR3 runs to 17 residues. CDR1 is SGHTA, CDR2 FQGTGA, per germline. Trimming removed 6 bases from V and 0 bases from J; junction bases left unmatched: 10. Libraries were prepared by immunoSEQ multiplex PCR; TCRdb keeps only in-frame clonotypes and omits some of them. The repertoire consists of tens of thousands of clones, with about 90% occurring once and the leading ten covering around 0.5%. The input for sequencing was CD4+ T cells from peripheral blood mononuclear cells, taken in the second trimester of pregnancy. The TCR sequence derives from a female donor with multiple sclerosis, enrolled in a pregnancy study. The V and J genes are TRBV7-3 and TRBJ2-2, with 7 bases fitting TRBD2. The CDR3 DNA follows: TGTGCCAGCAGTAGGACTAGTCTCAGCACGAACACCGGGGAGCTGTTTTTT. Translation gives CASSRTSLSTNTGELFF.